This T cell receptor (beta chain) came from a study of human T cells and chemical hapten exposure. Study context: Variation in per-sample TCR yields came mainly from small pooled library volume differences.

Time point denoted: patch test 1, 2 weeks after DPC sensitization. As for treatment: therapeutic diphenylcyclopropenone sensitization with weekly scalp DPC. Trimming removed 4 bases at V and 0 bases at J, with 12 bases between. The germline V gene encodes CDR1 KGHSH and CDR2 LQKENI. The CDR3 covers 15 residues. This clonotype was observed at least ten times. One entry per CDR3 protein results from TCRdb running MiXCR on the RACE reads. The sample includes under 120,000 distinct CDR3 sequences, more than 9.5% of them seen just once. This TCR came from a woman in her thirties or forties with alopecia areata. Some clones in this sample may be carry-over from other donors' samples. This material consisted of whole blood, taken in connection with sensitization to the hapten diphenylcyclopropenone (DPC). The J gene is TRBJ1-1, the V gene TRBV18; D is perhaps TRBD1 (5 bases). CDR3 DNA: TGTGCCAGCTCACGACCCACGGACATGAACACTGAAGCTTTCTTT. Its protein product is CASSRPTDMNTEAFF.